The source of this T cell receptor beta chain is a study of T cell responses to AZD1222 COVID-19 vaccine. Study observations and caveats: Clonal diversity was possibly underestimated, and white British individuals and females predominated among donors.

V was pared by 3 bases and J by 7 bases, with 9 bases between. The germline V gene has CDR1 LNHDA and CDR2 SQIVND (reference sequence). CDR3 length equals 12 residues. The analysis combined second doses at about 4 or about 12 weeks. About this clone itself: The antigen is undetermined.

Sequencing was performed with immunoSEQ multiplex PCR; in TCRdb, only in-frame clones are kept and a portion is missing. Of about 86,000 clones detected, 85% to 90% appear once; the ten largest clones hold less than 9%. The material sequenced was peripheral blood, taken 28 days after the second AZD1222 dose. The clonotype was recovered from an adult who received the AZD1222 COVID-19 vaccine. The chain has TRBV19 and TRBJ1-2, with D unclear. CDR3 DNA sequence: TGTGCCAGTAGTATCCGAGGGTCTGGCTACACCTTC. Protein: CASSIRGSGYTF.